This T cell receptor beta chain was captured in a study of cytomegalovirus exposure and HLA in healthy donors. PCR involved 60 Vbeta and 13 Jbeta primers. Generated by immunoSEQ multiplex PCR, the TCRdb table keeps only in-frame clones and is missing some. In the table there are 150,000 to 200,000 clones, more than 65% of which are singletons. When sampled, the donors appeared nominally healthy, though they likely had unrecorded immune exposures. The study's findings and limits: Within an earlier analysis, most TCR beta V segments proved productive either about 90% or about 30% of the time.

V was clipped by 5 bases and J by 10 bases; unmatched bases: 18. The CDR3 has 17 residues. Germline V gene sequence: CDR1 SGHRS, CDR2 YFSETQ. Concerning this clone: The target antigen is unknown.

Sequences were obtained from PBMCs. The chain employs TRBV5-1 and TRBJ1-1, with TRBD1 identical over 12 bases. This clonotype was obtained from a man in his forties or fifties in good health and CMV-seropositive. DNA of the CDR3: TGCGCCAGCAGTCATCGAGGGGGGACAGGGGGCGCATCCCTAGCTTTCTTT. This translates into CASSHRGGTGGASLAFF.